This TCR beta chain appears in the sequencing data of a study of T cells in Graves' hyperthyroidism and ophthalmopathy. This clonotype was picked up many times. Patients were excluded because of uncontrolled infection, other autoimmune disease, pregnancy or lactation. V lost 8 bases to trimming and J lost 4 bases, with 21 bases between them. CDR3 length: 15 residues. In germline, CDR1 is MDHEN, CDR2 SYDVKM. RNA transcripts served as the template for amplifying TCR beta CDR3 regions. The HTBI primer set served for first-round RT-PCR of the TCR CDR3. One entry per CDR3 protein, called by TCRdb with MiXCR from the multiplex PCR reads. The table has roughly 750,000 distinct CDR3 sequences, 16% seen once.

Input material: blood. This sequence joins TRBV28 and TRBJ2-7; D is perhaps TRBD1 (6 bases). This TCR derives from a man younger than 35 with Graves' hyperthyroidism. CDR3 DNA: TGTGCCAGCGGCCCTCACCCAGGGGAAAGATACGAGCAGTACTTC. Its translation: CASGPHPGERYEQYF.